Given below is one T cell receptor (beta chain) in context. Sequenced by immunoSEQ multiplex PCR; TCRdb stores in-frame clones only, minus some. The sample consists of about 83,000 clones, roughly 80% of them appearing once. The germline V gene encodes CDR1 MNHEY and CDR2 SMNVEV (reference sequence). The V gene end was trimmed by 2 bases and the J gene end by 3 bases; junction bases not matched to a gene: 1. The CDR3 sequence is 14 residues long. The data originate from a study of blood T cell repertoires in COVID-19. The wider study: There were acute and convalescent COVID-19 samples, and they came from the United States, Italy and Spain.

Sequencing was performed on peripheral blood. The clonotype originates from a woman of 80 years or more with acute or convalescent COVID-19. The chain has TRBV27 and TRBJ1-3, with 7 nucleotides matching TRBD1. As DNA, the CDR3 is TGTGCCAGCAGTTTAGACAGGGATGGAAACACCATATATTTT. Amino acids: CASSLDRDGNTIYF.